The clone carrying this T cell receptor beta chain was recorded a few times. Its antigen is unknown. Researchers ran the PCR with 60 Vbeta and 13 Jbeta primers. Generated by immunoSEQ multiplex PCR, the TCRdb table keeps only in-frame clones and is missing some. The sample has approximately 110,000 clones; around three quarters are singletons. This sample is drawn from a study of cytomegalovirus exposure and HLA in healthy donors. Study findings and constraints: Association with HLA alleles at 0.05 false discovery rate was found for around 17,000 TCR beta sequences in a later analysis. Previous analysis showed most TCR beta V segments were productive about 87% or about 30% of the time.

Trimming removed 4 bases at V and 4 bases at J, with 10 bases between. Germline assignment: CDR1 LNHNV and CDR2 YYDKDF (reference sequence). The CDR3 has 13 residues. This sequence originates from a man aged 30 to 39 in good health and CMV-seropositive. The chain uses TRBV15 and TRBJ1-2; no clear D. What was sequenced was PBMCs. CDR3 residues: CATSTDGAYGYTF. DNA of the CDR3: TGTGCCACCAGCACCGACGGAGCCTATGGCTACACCTTC.